Listed below are T cell receptor beta chains from one sample, sequenced in a study of response to subunit inactivated influenza vaccine. TCRdb re-analysed the RT-PCR reads in MiXCR, keeping a single row per CDR3 protein. The sample has hundreds of thousands of distinct CDR3 sequences, about 8% seen once; the top ten hold 10% to 15%. Source: PBMCs from blood, taken less than 30 months after vaccination. These receptors all come from a man between 50 and 75 years old who received an inactivated influenza vaccine. The CDR3 runs from the conserved cysteine through the conserved F or W. Fields, in order: D gene, V gene, J gene, clone size, CDR3 protein, CDR3 DNA. The D gene is left open where the match is weak. Part of the rows lack a size; the others show once, few, many or a class for expanded clones.

.	TRBV7-2	TRBJ2-2	few	CASSRSLDRRGTGELFF	TGTGCCAGCAGCCGATCTCTCGACAGACGAGGGACCGGGGAGCTGTTTTTT
TRBD2	TRBV15	TRBJ2-3	many	CATSGTSGLVTSTDTQYF	TGTGCCACCTCCGGGACTAGCGGGCTAGTAACTAGCACAGATACGCAGTATTTT
TRBD1	TRBV20-1	TRBJ2-7	few	CSASRDRGLNEQYF	TGCAGTGCTAGCCGGGACAGGGGGTTGAACGAGCAGTACTTC
.	TRBV10-3	TRBJ1-4	many	CAISGDSEKLFF	TGTGCCATCAGTGGGGATTCAGAAAAACTGTTTTTT
.	TRBV29-1	TRBJ2-7	.	CSASSSNEQYF	TGCAGCGCCTCCTCGTCCAACGAGCAGTACTTC
.	TRBV28	TRBJ2-2	few	CASRQANTGELFF	TGTGCCAGCAGACAGGCGAACACCGGGGAGCTGTTTTTT
.	TRBV3-1	TRBJ1-2	few	CASSLGVPGGYTF	TGTGCCAGCAGCCTAGGGGTGCCGGGCGGCTACACCTTC
TRBD1	TRBV28	TRBJ2-4	.	CASSLGGTGGFIQYF	TGTGCCAGCAGTCTAGGCGGGACAGGGGGTTTCATTCAGTACTTC
TRBD1	TRBV4-2	TRBJ1-4	.	CASSQEVPTGISNEKLFF	TGTGCCAGCAGCCAAGAAGTCCCGACAGGGATATCTAATGAAAAACTGTTTTTT
.	TRBV27	TRBJ2-4	.	CASSLKGPPAKNIQYF	TGTGCCAGCAGTTTGAAAGGGCCACCAGCCAAAAACATTCAGTACTTC
.	TRBV11-2	TRBJ2-3	.	CASSLGLGARTDTQYF	TGTGCCAGCAGCTTAGGTCTGGGGGCGAGGACAGATACGCAGTATTTT
.	TRBV5-5	TRBJ2-1	few	CASIPDSSYNEQFF	TGTGCCAGCATCCCAGACAGTTCCTACAATGAGCAGTTCTTC
TRBD2	TRBV20-1	TRBJ2-3	many	CSARPGGAKNTDTQYF	TGCAGTGCTCGCCCGGGAGGGGCCAAAAACACAGATACGCAGTATTTT
.	TRBV5-1	TRBJ1-1	many	CASSSRTAGEGEAFF	TGCGCCAGCAGCTCTCGGACAGCGGGGGAGGGTGAAGCTTTCTTT
.	TRBV12-3/TRBV12-4	TRBJ2-1	many	CASSYPFGEQFF	TGTGCCAGCAGTTACCCCTTTGGGGAGCAGTTCTTC
.	TRBV20-1	TRBJ2-7	.	CSALPGREHEQYF	TGCAGTGCGCTGCCGGGAAGAGAACACGAGCAGTACTTC
.	TRBV30	TRBJ2-1	few	CAWSVSVPVQFF	TGTGCCTGGAGTGTTTCGGTGCCAGTGCAGTTCTTC
TRBD2	TRBV11-1	TRBJ2-7	few	CASSFGGGLTYEQYF	TGTGCCAGCAGCTTCGGGGGGGGCCTCACATACGAGCAGTACTTC
.	TRBV20-1	TRBJ1-6	.	CSAGNPDTYNSPLHF	TGCAGTGCTGGCAACCCCGACACATATAATTCACCCCTCCACTTT
.	TRBV10-3	TRBJ2-2	.	CAISDGPGELFF	TGTGCCATCAGTGACGGTCCCGGGGAGCTGTTTTTT
.	TRBV6-1	TRBJ1-5	many	CASRRTSNQPQHF	TGTGCCAGCAGACGTACTTCCAATCAGCCCCAGCATTTT
TRBD1	TRBV10-3	TRBJ1-3	.	CAVTAGTGTGSGNTIYF	TGTGCCGTGACCGCCGGGACAGGGACGGGATCTGGAAACACCATATATTTT
.	TRBV20-1	TRBJ1-2	many	CSASMGAYGYTF	TGCAGTGCTAGTATGGGTGCCTATGGCTACACCTTC
.	TRBV20-1	TRBJ2-5	few	CSARYRGGQETQYF	TGCAGTGCTAGATACAGAGGGGGGCAAGAGACCCAGTACTTC
.	TRBV25-1	TRBJ2-7	many	CASSEFGVVDEQYF	TGTGCCAGCAGTGAATTCGGGGTAGTCGACGAGCAGTACTTC
.	TRBV7-9	TRBJ1-1	many	CASSLLTENTEAFF	TGTGCCAGCAGCTTATTGACGGAGAACACTGAAGCTTTCTTT
.	TRBV5-1	TRBJ2-5	.	CASSLGDQTAQYF	TGCGCCAGCAGCTTGGGGGACCAGACCGCCCAGTACTTC
.	TRBV19	TRBJ1-1	.	CASSITLNTEAFF	TGTGCCAGTAGTATAACCTTGAACACTGAAGCTTTCTTT
.	TRBV20-1	TRBJ2-3	many	CSASVVGSSPITDTQYF	TGCAGTGCCAGCGTCGTGGGATCCTCGCCTATCACAGATACGCAGTATTTT
.	TRBV2	TRBJ2-7	.	CASRPGPSYEQYF	TGTGCCAGCAGGCCCGGGCCGAGCTACGAGCAGTACTTC
.	TRBV10-3	TRBJ1-2	many	CAISESHPLTNSGYTF	TGTGCCATCAGTGAGTCACACCCGCTTACTAACTCTGGCTACACCTTC
TRBD1	TRBV2	TRBJ2-1	.	CASGKDRRQDEQFF	TGTGCCAGCGGCAAGGACAGGAGACAGGATGAGCAGTTCTTC
.	TRBV4-3	TRBJ2-3	many	CASSPRETDTQYF	TGCGCCAGCAGCCCTCGAGAAACAGATACGCAGTATTTT
.	TRBV30	TRBJ2-6	.	CAWSVSVAGANVLTF	TGTGCCTGGAGTGTGTCGGTAGCTGGGGCCAACGTCCTGACTTTC
TRBD2	TRBV10-3	TRBJ2-1	few	CAISILAGSGDEQFF	TGTGCCATCAGCATACTAGCGGGGAGTGGTGATGAGCAGTTCTTC
.	TRBV21-1	TRBJ2-3	.	CASSNAGQTSGERGTQYF	TGTGCCAGCAGCAACGCCGGACAGACTAGCGGAGAAAGGGGTACGCAGTATTTT
TRBD2	TRBV29-1	TRBJ2-1	.	CSVGGDSGTYNEQFF	TGCAGCGTGGGGGGGGATAGCGGGACCTACAATGAGCAGTTCTTC
.	TRBV4-3	TRBJ1-6	many	CASSQGYSPLHF	TGCGCCAGCAGCCAAGGGTATTCACCCCTCCACTTT
.	TRBV7-2	TRBJ2-2	many	CASSSIQGGSGELFF	TGTGCCAGCAGTTCGATCCAGGGGGGGAGCGGGGAGCTGTTTTTT
TRBD2	TRBV12-3/TRBV12-4	TRBJ2-7	few	CASSSHRGGEQYF	TGTGCCAGCAGTTCCCACCGGGGGGGCGAGCAGTACTTC
.	TRBV9	TRBJ2-3	.	CASSVQGEPRTDTQYF	TGTGCCAGCAGCGTCCAGGGCGAACCGCGCACAGATACGCAGTATTTT
.	TRBV15	TRBJ2-7	few	CATSRGSYEQYF	TGTGCCACCAGCAGAGGATCCTACGAGCAGTACTTC
.	TRBV4-2	TRBJ2-5	.	CASSQDGGEETQYF	TGTGCCAGCAGCCAAGATGGGGGAGAAGAGACCCAGTACTTC
TRBD2	TRBV5-1	TRBJ2-7	.	CASSPGLAGGRSSYEQYF	TGCGCCAGCAGCCCTGGACTAGCGGGGGGGCGGAGTTCCTACGAGCAGTACTTC
.	TRBV12-3/TRBV12-4	TRBJ2-1	.	CASSFPSYPSNEQFF	TGTGCCAGCAGTTTCCCTTCGTACCCCTCCAATGAGCAGTTCTTC
.	TRBV5-1	TRBJ2-3	.	CASSVTYTDTQYF	TGCGCCAGCAGCGTCACCTACACAGATACGCAGTATTTT
TRBD2	TRBV5-1	TRBJ2-2	few	CASSAGPSGSHTGELFF	TGCGCCAGCAGCGCTGGTCCTAGCGGGAGCCACACCGGGGAGCTGTTTTTT
.	TRBV28	TRBJ1-1	.	CASTRGVTEAFF	TGTGCCAGCACAAGGGGAGTCACTGAAGCTTTCTTT
.	TRBV5-5	TRBJ2-1	.	CASSPGGRAMDEQFF	TGTGCCAGCAGCCCGGGGGGCAGGGCGATGGATGAGCAGTTCTTC
TRBD1	TRBV19	TRBJ2-2	.	CASRWTGAGELFF	TGTGCCAGTAGATGGACAGGGGCCGGGGAGCTGTTTTTT
TRBD2	TRBV5-6	TRBJ2-3	many	CASSLIAGGATQYF	TGTGCCAGCAGCTTGATCGCGGGGGGCGCTACGCAGTATTTT
TRBD1	TRBV12-3/TRBV12-4	TRBJ2-1	many	CASSSGTGVGEQFF	TGTGCCAGCAGCTCCGGGACAGGGGTTGGTGAGCAGTTCTTC
TRBD2	TRBV27	TRBJ2-1	few	CASSSHPGLADNEQFF	TGTGCCAGCAGTTCACATCCGGGACTAGCGGACAATGAGCAGTTCTTC
TRBD2	TRBV28	TRBJ2-1	few	CASSPYLFRGGSDEQFF	TGTGCCAGCAGTCCATACCTGTTTCGGGGGGGATCGGATGAGCAGTTCTTC
TRBD2	TRBV20-1	TRBJ2-3	.	CSAGRLAGGVSDTQYF	TGCAGTGCTGGGAGGCTAGCGGGAGGGGTATCCGATACGCAGTATTTT
.	TRBV10-3	TRBJ2-7	.	CAISDGNHEQYF	TGTGCCATCAGTGATGGAAACCACGAGCAGTACTTC
.	TRBV27	TRBJ2-2	many	CASSLYEGAGTGELFF	TGTGCCAGCAGTTTATACGAGGGGGCGGGAACCGGGGAGCTGTTTTTT
TRBD2	TRBV5-1	TRBJ2-7	many	CASSYSGDSYEQYF	TGCGCCAGTTCATACAGCGGGGATTCCTACGAGCAGTACTTC
TRBD1	TRBV5-6	TRBJ1-2	few	CASSPRTGNFGLYTF	TGTGCCAGCAGCCCGCGGACAGGAAATTTTGGCCTGTACACCTTC